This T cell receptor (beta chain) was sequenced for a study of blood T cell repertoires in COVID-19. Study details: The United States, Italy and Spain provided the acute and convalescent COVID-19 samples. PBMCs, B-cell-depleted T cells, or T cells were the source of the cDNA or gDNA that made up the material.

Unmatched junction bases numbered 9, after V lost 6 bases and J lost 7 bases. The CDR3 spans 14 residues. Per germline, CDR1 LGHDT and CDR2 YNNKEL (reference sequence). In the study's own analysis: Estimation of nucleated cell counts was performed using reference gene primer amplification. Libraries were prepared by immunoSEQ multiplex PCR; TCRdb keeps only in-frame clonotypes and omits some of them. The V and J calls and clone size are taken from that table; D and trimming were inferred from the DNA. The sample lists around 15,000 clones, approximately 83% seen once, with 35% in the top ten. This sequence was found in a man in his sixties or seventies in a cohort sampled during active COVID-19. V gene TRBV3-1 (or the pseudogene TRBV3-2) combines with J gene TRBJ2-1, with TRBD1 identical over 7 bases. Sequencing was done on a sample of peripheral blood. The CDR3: CASSPSATGNEQFF. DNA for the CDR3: TGTGCCAGCAGTCCCTCGGCGACAGGGAATGAGCAGTTCTTC.